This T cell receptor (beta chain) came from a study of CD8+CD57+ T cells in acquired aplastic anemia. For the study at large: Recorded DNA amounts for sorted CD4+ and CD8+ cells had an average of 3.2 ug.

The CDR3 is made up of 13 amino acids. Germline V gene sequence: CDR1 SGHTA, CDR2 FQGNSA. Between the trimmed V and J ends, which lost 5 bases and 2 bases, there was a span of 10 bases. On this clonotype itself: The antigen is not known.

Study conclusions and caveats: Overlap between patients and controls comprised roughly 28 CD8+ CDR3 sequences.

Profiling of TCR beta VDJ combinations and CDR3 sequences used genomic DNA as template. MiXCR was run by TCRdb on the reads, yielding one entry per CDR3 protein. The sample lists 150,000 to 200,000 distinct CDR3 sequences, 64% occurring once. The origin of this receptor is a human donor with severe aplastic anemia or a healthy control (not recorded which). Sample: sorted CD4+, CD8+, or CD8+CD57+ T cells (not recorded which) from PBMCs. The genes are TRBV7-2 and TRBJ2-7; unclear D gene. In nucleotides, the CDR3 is TGTGCCAGCAGCCCCCTAGAAACCTACGAGCAGTACTTC. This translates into CASSPLETYEQYF.